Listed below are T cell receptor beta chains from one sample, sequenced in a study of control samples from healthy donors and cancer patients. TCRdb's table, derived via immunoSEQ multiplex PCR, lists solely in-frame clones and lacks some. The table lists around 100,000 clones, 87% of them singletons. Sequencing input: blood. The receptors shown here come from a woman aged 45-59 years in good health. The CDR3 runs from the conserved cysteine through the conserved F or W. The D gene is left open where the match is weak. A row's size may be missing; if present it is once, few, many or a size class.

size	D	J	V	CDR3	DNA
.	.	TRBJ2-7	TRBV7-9	CASSLAGTRRAYEQYF	TGTGCCAGCAGCTTGGCCGGGACTCGGAGGGCCTACGAGCAGTACTTC
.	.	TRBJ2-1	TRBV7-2	CASSKQGLISYNEQFF	TGTGCCAGCAGCAAGCAGGGACTCATCTCCTACAATGAGCAGTTCTTC
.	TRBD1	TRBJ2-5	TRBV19	CASSITLGGQGPQETQYF	TGTGCCAGTAGTATAACCCTGGGAGGACAGGGGCCCCAAGAGACCCAGTACTTC
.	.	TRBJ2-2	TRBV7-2	CASSLEGAGELFF	TGTGCCAGCAGCTTAGAGGGAGCCGGGGAGCTGTTTTTT
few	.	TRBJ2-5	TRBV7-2	CASRLTGTQYF	TGTGCCAGCAGGCTGACGGGGACCCAGTACTTC
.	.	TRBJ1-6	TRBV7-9	CASSGNSPLHF	TGTGCCAGCAGCGGTAATTCACCCCTCCACTTT
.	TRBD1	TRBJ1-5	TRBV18	CASSPDRGGYQPQHF	TGTGCCAGCTCACCGGACAGGGGCGGATATCAGCCCCAGCATTTT
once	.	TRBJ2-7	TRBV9	CASSVAGNEQYF	TGTGCCAGCAGCGTAGCGGGGAACGAGCAGTACTTC
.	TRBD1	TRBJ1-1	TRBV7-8	CASSRDRGGTEAFF	TGTGCCAGCAGCCGAGACAGGGGGGGAACTGAAGCTTTCTTT
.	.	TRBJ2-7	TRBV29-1	CSVPGEGVSGEQYF	TGCAGCGTTCCCGGAGAGGGGGTATCGGGTGAGCAGTACTTC
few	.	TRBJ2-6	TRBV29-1	CSVAPSSGANVLTF	TGCAGCGTTGCTCCTAGCTCTGGGGCCAACGTCCTGACTTTC
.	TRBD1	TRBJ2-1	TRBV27	CASSINRDRAPYNEQFF	TGTGCCAGCAGTATCAACCGGGACAGGGCCCCCTACAATGAGCAGTTCTTC
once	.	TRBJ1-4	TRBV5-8	CASSQGRVATNEKLFF	TGTGCCAGCAGCCAGGGTAGGGTGGCAACTAATGAAAAACTGTTTTTT
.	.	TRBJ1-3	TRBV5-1	CASSFEFVGYSGNTIYF	TGCGCCAGCAGCTTCGAGTTCGTGGGGTACTCTGGAAACACCATATATTTT
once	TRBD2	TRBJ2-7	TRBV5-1	CASSFQLSGGRDEQYF	TGCGCCAGCAGCTTTCAACTTAGCGGGGGACGGGACGAGCAGTACTTC
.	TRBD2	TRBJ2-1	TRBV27	CASSLSLAGLGDEQFF	TGTGCCAGCAGTTTATCACTAGCGGGGTTAGGGGATGAGCAGTTCTTC
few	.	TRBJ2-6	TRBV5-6	CASSLRAGANVLTF	TGTGCCAGCAGCTTGAGAGCTGGGGCCAACGTCCTGACTTTC
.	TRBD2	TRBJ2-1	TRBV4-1	CASSRETSGRANEQFF	TGCGCCAGCAGCCGAGAGACTAGCGGGAGGGCCAATGAGCAGTTCTTC
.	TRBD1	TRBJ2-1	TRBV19	CASSRRDRGRTHNEQFF	TGTGCCAGTAGTCGCCGAGACAGGGGGAGAACGCACAATGAGCAGTTCTTC
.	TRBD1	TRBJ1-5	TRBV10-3	CAINRTGEEPQHF	TGTGCCATCAATCGGACAGGGGAGGAGCCCCAGCATTTT
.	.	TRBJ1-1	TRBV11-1	CASTRTGLNTEAFF	TGTGCCAGCACCCGGACGGGTTTGAACACTGAAGCTTTCTTT
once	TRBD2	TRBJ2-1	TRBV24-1	CATSDSAGTSGSEQFF	TGTGCCACCAGTGACTCAGCCGGGACTAGCGGGAGTGAGCAGTTCTTC
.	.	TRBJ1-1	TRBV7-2	CASSFYGNTEAFF	TGTGCCAGCAGCTTCTACGGGAACACTGAAGCTTTCTTT